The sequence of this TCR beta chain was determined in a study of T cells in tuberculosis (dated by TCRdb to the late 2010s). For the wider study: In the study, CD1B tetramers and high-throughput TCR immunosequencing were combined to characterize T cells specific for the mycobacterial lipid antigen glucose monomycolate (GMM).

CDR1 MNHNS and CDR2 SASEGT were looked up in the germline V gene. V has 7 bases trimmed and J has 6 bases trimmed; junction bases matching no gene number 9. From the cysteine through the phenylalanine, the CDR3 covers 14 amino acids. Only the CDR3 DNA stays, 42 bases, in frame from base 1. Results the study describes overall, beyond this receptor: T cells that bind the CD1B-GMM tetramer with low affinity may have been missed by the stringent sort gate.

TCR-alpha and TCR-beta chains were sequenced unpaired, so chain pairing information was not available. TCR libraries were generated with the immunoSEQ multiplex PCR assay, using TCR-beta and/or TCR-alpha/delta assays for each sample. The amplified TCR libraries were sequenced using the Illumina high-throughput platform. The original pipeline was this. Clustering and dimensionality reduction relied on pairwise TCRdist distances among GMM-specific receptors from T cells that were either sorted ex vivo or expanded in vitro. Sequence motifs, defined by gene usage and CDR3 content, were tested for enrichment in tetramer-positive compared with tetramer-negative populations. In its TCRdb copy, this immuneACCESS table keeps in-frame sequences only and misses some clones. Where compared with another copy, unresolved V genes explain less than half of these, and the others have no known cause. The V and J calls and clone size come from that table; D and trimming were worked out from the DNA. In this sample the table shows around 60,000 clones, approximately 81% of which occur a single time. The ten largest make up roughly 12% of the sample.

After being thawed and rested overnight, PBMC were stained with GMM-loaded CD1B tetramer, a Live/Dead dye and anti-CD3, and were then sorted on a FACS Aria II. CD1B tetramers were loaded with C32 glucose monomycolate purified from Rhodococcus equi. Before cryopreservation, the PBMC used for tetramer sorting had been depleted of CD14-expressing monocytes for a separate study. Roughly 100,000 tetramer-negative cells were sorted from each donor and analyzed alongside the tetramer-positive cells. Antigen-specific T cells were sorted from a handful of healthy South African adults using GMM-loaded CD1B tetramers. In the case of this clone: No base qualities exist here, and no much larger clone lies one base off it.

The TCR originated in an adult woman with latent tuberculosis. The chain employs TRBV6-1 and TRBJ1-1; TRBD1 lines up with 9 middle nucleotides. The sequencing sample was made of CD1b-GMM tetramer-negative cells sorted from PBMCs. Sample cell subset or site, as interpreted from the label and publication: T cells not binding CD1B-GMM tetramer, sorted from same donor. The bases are TGTGCCAGCACCTCCGGACAGGGGCGATCTGAAGCTTTCTTT. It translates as CASTSGQGRSEAFF.